These 28 T cell receptor beta chains came from one sample sequenced in a study of shared clonotypes between healthy human individuals. Using immunoSEQ multiplex PCR, the repertoire was profiled, and TCRdb retains in-frame clones only, with some absent. The sample has roughly 500,000 clones, roughly 80% seen once. The sequenced sample was PBMCs. Receptors originate from a woman between 40 and 50 years old in good health. Some clones in this sample may be carry-over from other donors' samples.

The genes are TRBV10-3 and TRBJ1-2; TRBD1 matches at 7 bases. This CDR3 region has 16 residues. Germline trimming cut 0 bases from V and 8 bases from J; bases unmatched to any gene: 12. The germline gives CDR1 ENHRY, CDR2 SYGVKD. CDR3 nucleotide sequence: TGTGCCATCAGTGAGTCAGGGACAGAATTTTCTCGGGGCTACACCTTC. Its protein product is CAISESGTEFSRGYTF.

CDR3 sequence (DNA): TGTGCCAGCAGTTTAAGTGTTGGACAGGGGTATGGCTACACCTTC. Translated, it gives CASSLSVGQGYGYTF. This sequence joins TRBV28 and TRBJ1-2, with 9 bases aligning to TRBD1. V trimming: 2 bases; J trimming: 5 bases; junction bases outside the gene matches: 6. CDR1 and CDR2 from the germline V gene are MDHEN and SYDVKM. There are 15 residues in the CDR3.

The chain uses TRBV29-1 and TRBJ2-3; D tentatively reads TRBD1 or TRBD2 (5 bases each). CDR1 is SQVTM and CDR2 is ANQGSEA in the germline V gene. The length of the CDR3 is 12 residues. The V end was cut by 6 bases, the J end by 1 base, with 8 bases between. CDR3 protein: CSVRDGTDTQYF. The CDR3 region has the DNA TGCAGCGTCAGGGACGGCACAGATACGCAGTATTTT.

As regards this clone: Other DNA sequences from this sample encode an identical CDR3 as well. V usage is TRBV2 and J usage is TRBJ2-2; the match to TRBD2 covers 9 bases. With V trimmed by 2 bases and J by 5 bases, 6 bases remained unmatched. The CDR3 loop spans 16 amino acids. From germline, CDR1 is SNHLY and CDR2 FYNNEI. The CDR3, as DNA: TGTGCCAGCAGTGAACTAGCGGGAAGGGGGACCGGGGAGCTGTTTTTT. This encodes CASSELAGRGTGELFF. The full variable domain, in which reference TRBV2 and TRBJ2-2 provide the parts outside the CDR3, is EPEVTQTPSHQVTQMGQEVILRCVPISNHLYFYWYRQILGQKVEFLVSFYNNEISEKSEIFDDQFSVERPDGSNFTLKIRSTKLEDSAMYFCASSELAGRGTGELFFGEGSRLTVL.

The chain is built from TRBV2 and TRBJ2-1; 8 bases align to TRBD1. The CDR3 loop spans 15 amino acids. Germline CDR1 SNHLY, CDR2 FYNNEI. V was clipped by 5 bases and J by 4 bases; unmatched bases: 7. The CDR3 nucleotides read TGTGCCAGCAGTTCAGACAGGGGTTCGTACAATGAGCAGTTCTTC. This encodes CASSSDRGSYNEQFF. Based on the CDR3 plus reference TRBV2 and TRBJ2-1, the full variable domain is EPEVTQTPSHQVTQMGQEVILRCVPISNHLYFYWYRQILGQKVEFLVSFYNNEISEKSEIFDDQFSVERPDGSNFTLKIRSTKLEDSAMYFCASSSDRGSYNEQFFGPGTRLTVL.

The gene calls are TRBV30 and TRBJ2-1, with D unresolved. Deletions cut 4 bases from V and 3 bases from J, with 4 bases between. The CDR3 has 11 residues. Germline V gene sequence: CDR1 GTSNPN, CDR2 SVGIG (reference sequence). The CDR3 reads CAWTYYNEQFF. The CDR3, as DNA: TGTGCCTGGACCTACTACAATGAGCAGTTCTTC.

This clone was seen a handful of times. The chain recombines TRBV7-9 with TRBJ2-2; D unclear. The germline V gene has CDR1 SEHNR and CDR2 FQNEAQ (reference sequence). Trimming shortened V by 2 bases and J by 3 bases, and 7 bases separated the two germline ends. The CDR3 has 14 residues. The CDR3 protein is CASSLYTDTGELFF. DNA of the CDR3: TGTGCCAGCAGCTTATACACTGACACCGGGGAGCTGTTTTTT. Together with reference TRBV7-9 and TRBJ2-2, the CDR3 gives the full variable domain: DTGVSQNPRHKITKRGQNVTFRCDPISEHNRLYWYRQTLGQGPEFLTYFQNEAQLEKSRLLSDRFSAERPKGSFSTLEIQRTEQGDSAMYLCASSLYTDTGELFFGEGSRLTVL.

V gene TRBV19 combines with J gene TRBJ2-1, with 11 positions matching TRBD2. Germline-derived CDR1 and CDR2 are LNHDA and SQIVND (reference sequence). The V gene end was trimmed by 5 bases and the J gene end by 9 bases; junction bases not matched to a gene: 12. The CDR3 contains 16 residues. CDR3 amino acids: CASSSRLAGGLSEQFF. CDR3 sequence (DNA): TGTGCCAGTAGTTCCCGTCTAGCGGGAGGACTAAGTGAGCAGTTCTTC.

The chain carries TRBV6-1 and TRBJ2-7, with TRBD1 as a possible D gene (5 bases). V lost 2 bases and J lost 6, with 17 bases in between. This CDR3 region has 15 residues. Germline V gene data show CDR1 as MNHNS and CDR2 as SASEGT. CDR3 nucleotides: TGTGCCAGCAGTGAACAGCAGGGTTGGCAGGGCGAGCAGTACTTC. Translated: CASSEQQGWQGEQYF.

The rearrangement uses TRBV28 and TRBJ1-2; D gene unclear. The length of the CDR3 is 14 residues. Germline CDR1 reads MDHEN; CDR2 reads SYDVKM. The V gene lost 2 bases and the J gene lost 1 base, with 8 bases spanning the gap. CDR3 bases: TGTGCCAGCAGTTTAGGGATGAATAACTATGGCTACACCTTC. Protein sequence: CASSLGMNNYGYTF.

This rearrangement joins TRBV2 to TRBJ1-1, with TRBD1 as a possible D gene (5 bases). Germline CDR1 is SNHLY and CDR2 is FYNNEI. CDR3 length: 12 residues. The germline V and J ends were trimmed by 4 bases and 11 bases, with 14 bases remaining between them. CDR3 in DNA: TGTGCCAGCAGTGGAACTGGGGGGTTTGCTTTCTTT. It translates to CASSGTGGFAFF.

This clone was detected only a few times. A far larger clone is one nucleotide away, so this likely arose from a read error. This specimen includes other DNA sequences encoding the same CDR3. The V gene is TRBV5-7, the J gene TRBJ1-1, with D hard to call. TRBV5-7 falls under the ORF class, with uncertain function. The CDR3 consists of 13 residues. V lost 0 bases and J 2 bases, leaving 5 bases between the germline ends. The CDR3 sequence is CASSLEGNTEAFF. Written as DNA, the CDR3 is TGTGCCAGCAGCTTGGAAGGTAACACTGAAGCTTTCTTT.

The chain recombines TRBV6-1 with TRBJ2-1, with a weak D call TRBD2 (5 bases). The CDR3 is 12 residues long. Germline CDR1 is MNHNS and CDR2 is SASEGT. V lost 8 bases and J lost 8, with 13 bases in between. The DNA of the CDR3 is TGTGCCAGCTCCCCCGGGGTATATGAGCAGTTCTTC. Protein: CASSPGVYEQFF.

V usage is TRBV6-1 and J usage is TRBJ2-1; tentative D call: TRBD2 (5 bases). The CDR3 is 16 residues long. V was pared by 4 bases and J by 0 bases, with 13 bases between. Germline CDR1 reads MNHNS; CDR2 reads SASEGT. CDR3 protein: CASSAQADSSYNEQFF. CDR3 coding DNA: TGTGCCAGCAGTGCCCAAGCGGATAGCTCCTACAATGAGCAGTTCTTC.

The chain is built from TRBV4-3 and TRBJ2-1, with 12 positions matching TRBD2. Germline lookup yields CDR1 LGHNA and CDR2 YSLEER. V lost 5 bases, J lost 5 bases, and 4 bases stayed unmatched. This CDR3 comprises 15 residues. CDR3: CASSLRLAGDNEQFF. CDR3 nucleotides: TGCGCCAGCAGCTTACGACTAGCGGGAGACAATGAGCAGTTCTTC.

The chain is built from TRBV28 and TRBJ1-5, with 7 nucleotides matching TRBD1. The CDR3 is 16 amino acids. The J segment lost 0 bases and the V segment lost 6 bases, leaving 8 bases of the junction unmatched. Germline CDR1 is MDHEN and CDR2 is SYDVKM. The CDR3 spells CASSIPGQYSNQPQHF. DNA for the CDR3: TGTGCCAGCAGCATACCGGGACAGTATAGCAATCAGCCCCAGCATTTT.

Only a few counts were recorded for this clone. The CDR3 coding sequence is TGTGCCAGCAGCTTAGGGCAGGGGGCGGGCTATGGCTACACCTTC. This sequence encodes CASSLGQGAGYGYTF. V gene TRBV7-8 combines with J gene TRBJ1-2, with 8 bases fitting TRBD1. The CDR3 is 15 amino acids. The V and J ends lost 1 base and 4 bases, in that order; junction bases with no gene match: 5. Per the germline V gene, CDR1 is SGHVS and CDR2 is FQNEAQ.

This clone was picked up one time. V is TRBV28 and J is TRBJ2-5; TRBD1 agrees at 11 bases. The V segment lost 6 bases and the J segment 6 bases; nucleotides outside the gene matches: 3. The CDR3 consists of 13 residues. CDR1 and CDR2 (germline): MDHEN, SYDVKM. The CDR3 here is CASRGQGVKTQYF. The CDR3 DNA is TGTGCCAGCAGGGGACAGGGGGTAAAGACCCAGTACTTC.

Remarks on this clone: This could be a read error, since a much larger clone is one nucleotide away. The rearrangement links TRBV9 to TRBJ1-3, with D uncertain. The CDR3 runs 15 residues. Looked up from germline, CDR1 is SGDLS and CDR2 is YYNGEE. Trimming left V 1 base short and J 0 bases short, with 8 bases between. The DNA of the CDR3 is TGTGCCAGCAGCGTAAACCAACTCTCTGGAAACACCATATATTTT. This codes for CASSVNQLSGNTIYF.

The chain recombines TRBV6-6 with TRBJ2-7, with 7 bases matching TRBD2. V trimming: 6 bases; J trimming: 2 bases; junction bases outside the gene matches: 7. Germline V lookup: CDR1 MNHNY, CDR2 SVGAGI (reference sequence). CDR3 length: 14 residues. The CDR3 DNA reads as TGTGCCAGCAGGCTGCGGGAGTTGGCCTACGAGCAGTACTTC. This translates into CASRLRELAYEQYF.

On this clone itself: With a far larger clone one base away, a read error is the likely cause. The same CDR3 can be traced to other DNA sequences in this sample. The chain couples TRBV6-1 to TRBJ2-7, with 10 bases matching TRBD1. Germline values: CDR1 MNHNS, CDR2 SASEGT. V lost 6 bases and J lost 6; bases outside the gene matches: 5. There are 13 residues in the CDR3. The CDR3 sequence: CASRRGTGAEQYF. The CDR3 DNA follows: TGTGCCAGCAGGCGGGGGACAGGGGCCGAGCAGTACTTC.

J is TRBJ1-5 and V is TRBV5-1, with no clear D. Per germline, CDR1 SGHRS and CDR2 YFSETQ. With 0 bases removed from V and 1 base from J, the gap between germline ends came to 8 bases. CDR3 length equals 15 residues. This CDR3 reads CASSLDSGSNQPQHF. The CDR3 DNA follows: TGCGCCAGCAGCTTGGATTCGGGGAGCAATCAGCCCCAGCATTTT.

In the case of this clone: Given a far larger clone just one base away, this is likely a sequencing read error. At the DNA level, this CDR3 is encoded by other sequences in the same sample as well. The CDR3 loop reads CASSLGTGHTDEQYF. The CDR3 bases are TGTGCCAGCAGTTTAGGGACGGGACATACGGACGAGCAGTACTTC. The V call is TRBV27, the J call TRBJ2-7, with D possibly TRBD1 on 6 matching bases. V lost 2 bases, J lost 5 bases, and 16 bases lay in between. CDR3 length: 15 residues. Per germline, CDR1 MNHEY and CDR2 SMNVEV (reference sequence).

Details on this clone: This likely traces to a read error, being one base from a far larger clone. The chain links TRBV4-3 to TRBJ2-3; 8 bases map to TRBD2. The CDR3 extends over 18 amino acids. The trim removed 0 bases at V and 4 bases at J, leaving 12 bases unmatched. CDR1 LGHNA and CDR2 YSLEER come from the germline V gene. The CDR3 sequence is CASSQDAAGGAFADTQYF. The CDR3 DNA sequence: TGCGCCAGCAGCCAAGATGCCGCGGGAGGAGCCTTTGCAGATACGCAGTATTTT.

This clone has just a few counts. A much larger clone sits a single nucleotide away, making a read error possible. Different DNA sequences within this sample yield the same CDR3. The chain has TRBV2 and TRBJ2-5, with 8 bases lining up with TRBD2. Germline V gene lookup returns CDR1 SNHLY and CDR2 FYNNEI. The CDR3 runs to 16 residues. The CDR3 sequence is CASGKGSRDQGETQYF. For the CDR3, the DNA is TGTGCTAGCGGGAAGGGGTCCCGGGACCAAGGGGAGACCCAGTACTTC.

The J gene is TRBJ1-1, the V gene TRBV11-2, with D hard to call. This CDR3 is 14 amino acids long. CDR1 SGHAT and CDR2 FQNNGV come from the germline V gene. Trimming pared 1 base from V and 2 bases from J, leaving 8 bases between. The CDR3 region is CASSLAAGNTEAFF. CDR3 coding DNA: TGTGCCAGCAGCTTAGCTGCGGGAAACACTGAAGCTTTCTTT.

The rearrangement uses TRBV6-5 and TRBJ2-2; TRBD1 agrees at 8 bases. The CDR3 contains 15 residues. V dropped 6 bases and J dropped 5; count of bases not matched to a gene: 8. Germline lookup yields CDR1 MNHEY and CDR2 SVGAGI. The CDR3 bases are TGTGCCAGCAGCCAACGACAGGGGCGTACCGGGGAGCTGTTTTTT. This sequence encodes CASSQRQGRTGELFF.

This chain connects TRBV7-9 to TRBJ2-7, with 9 nucleotides matching TRBD2. CDR1 SEHNR and CDR2 FQNEAQ come from the germline V gene (reference sequence). The junction had 8 bases not matched to a gene; V was cut back by 3 bases and J by 5 bases. This CDR3 is built from 15 residues. The CDR3 protein is CASSFLREGPHEQYF. DNA for the CDR3: TGTGCCAGCAGCTTTCTGCGGGAGGGCCCCCACGAGCAGTACTTC.